This T cell receptor beta chain was sequenced during a study of T cell responses to AZD1222 COVID-19 vaccine. General study points: Dominant at 160-218 and 743-854, vaccine-associated CD4 TCRs also spanned spike.

Concerning this clone itself: Antigen specificity is unknown.

The CDR3 is 12 residues long. CDR1 is LNHDA, CDR2 SQIVND, per germline (reference sequence). Trimming cost V 5 bases and J 11 bases, with 10 bases left between them. Profiled with immunoSEQ multiplex PCR; TCRdb holds only in-frame clones, not every one. The data hold roughly 50,000 clones, with roughly 90% observed a single time. The sequence derives from an adult in good health. Sequencing used peripheral blood, obtained on day 0 of AZD1222 vaccination. The rearrangement uses TRBV19 and TRBJ1-6; tentative D call: TRBD1 (6 bases). CDR3 sequence: CASSYQGTPLHF. CDR3 in DNA: TGTGCCAGTAGTTACCAGGGGACACCCCTCCACTTT.